The 22 T cell receptor beta chains below were found in one sample sequenced in a study of blood T cells in healthy people across ages. Then a second PCR, running roughly 6 to 12 cycles, was carried out with a sample-barcoded 5' primer and a J-beta primer mix. TCRdb fed the 5' RACE reads into MiXCR, producing one record per CDR3 protein. The data show around 1.5 million distinct CDR3 sequences, roughly 32% seen once. The specimen sequenced was blood. The receptors stem from a woman younger than 45 in good health.

The rearrangement joins TRBV20-1 to TRBJ2-5, with TRBD2 matching over 11 bases. V lost 3 bases and J lost 0; bases outside the gene matches: 3. Germline CDR1 is DFQATT and CDR2 is SNEGSKA (reference sequence). CDR3 length: 15 residues. CDR3 sequence: CSASPSGGYQETQYF. The CDR3 nucleotides are TGCAGTGCTAGTCCTAGCGGGGGGTACCAAGAGACCCAGTACTTC.

This clonotype came up a few times. The V call is TRBV4-1, the J call TRBJ2-7; the match to TRBD1 covers 7 bases. With 1 base clipped from V and 0 bases from J, the junction kept 3 bases outside the gene matches. Germline lookup yields CDR1 MGHRA and CDR2 YSYEKL. CDR3 length equals 15 residues. The CDR3 sequence is CASSQVRGPSYEQYF. The CDR3, as DNA: TGCGCCAGCAGCCAAGTGAGGGGGCCCTCCTACGAGCAGTACTTC.

The rearrangement uses TRBV10-1 and TRBJ2-4; possible D gene TRBD2, 5 bases. V was shortened by 0 bases and J by 13 bases, with 13 bases between the two germline ends. The CDR3 totals 13 residues. Germline V gives CDR1 WNHNN, CDR2 SYGVQD (reference sequence). CDR3 in DNA: TGCGCCAGCAGTGAGTCGGAGATGAGGGAGCAGTACTTC. This translates into CASSESEMREQYF.

V usage is TRBV7-9 and J usage is TRBJ2-7; 10 bases are shared with TRBD2. Germline V gene sequence: CDR1 SEHNR, CDR2 FQNEAQ (reference sequence). Trimming cost V 3 bases and J 6 bases; bases outside gene matches: 14. This CDR3 is built from 17 residues. CDR3 bases: TGTGCCAGCAGCTTCCTTCCTAGCGGGAGACCGGCCGTCGAGCAGTACTTC. This encodes CASSFLPSGRPAVEQYF.

This clonotype was counted between two and nine times. The chain links TRBV20-1 to TRBJ2-7; D perhaps matches TRBD2 (5 bases). CDR3 size: 13 residues. Deletions cut 3 bases from V and 2 bases from J, with 11 bases between. Germline CDR1 DFQATT, CDR2 SNEGSKA (reference sequence). This CDR3 reads CSARGGLPYEQYF. As DNA, the CDR3 is TGCAGTGCTAGGGGCGGGCTCCCCTACGAGCAGTACTTC.

This clonotype was seen a handful of times. The chain couples TRBV6-2 or TRBV6-3 to TRBJ2-5, with D perhaps matching TRBD2 (5 bases). The CDR3 runs to 15 residues. Germline loops: CDR1 MNHEY, CDR2 SVGEGT. Trimming shortened V by 6 bases and J by 2 bases, and 16 bases separated the two germline ends. The CDR3 sequence: CASSAPAEIQETQYF. The CDR3 bases are TGTGCCAGCAGCGCGCCAGCGGAGATACAAGAGACCCAGTACTTC.

This clonotype appeared a few times. The chain has TRBV20-1 and TRBJ2-5; the match to TRBD2 covers 15 bases. Germline CDR1 DFQATT, CDR2 SNEGSKA (reference sequence). Trimming took 1 base from V and 5 from J; bases not matched to a gene: 14. The CDR3 runs 19 residues. CDR3 nucleotide sequence: TGCAGTGCTAGAGGAGAGGGACTAGCGGGGGGCAGGTCTTGGGAGACCCAGTACTTC. It specifies CSARGEGLAGGRSWETQYF.

In its sample, this clonotype was seen a few times. The chain is built from TRBV10-3 and TRBJ2-7; TRBD1 is a possible D gene (6 bases). The V and J ends lost 11 bases and 0 bases respectively, with 29 bases between them. CDR3 length: 18 amino acids. CDR1 and CDR2 from the germline V gene are ENHRY and SYGVKD. CDR3 nucleotide sequence: TGTGCCCTGTTGGTGGGAAGAACCGGACAGCTCCTCTCCTACGAGCAGTACTTC. Residues: CALLVGRTGQLLSYEQYF.

This chain links TRBV11-2 with TRBJ2-7; the D gene is possibly TRBD1 (5 bases). The CDR3 covers 18 residues. V was cut by 1 base and J by 6 bases, with 25 bases left in between. Germline CDR1 reads SGHAT; CDR2 reads FQNNGV. For the CDR3, the DNA is TGTGCCAGCAGCTTAGCCCCCCCAGGGTCGATTCTGGCTAGCGAGCAGTACTTC. This encodes CASSLAPPGSILASEQYF.

Concerning this clonotype itself: This is likely a read error, given that the CDR3 carries no conserved phenylalanine or tryptophan at its end. The chain carries TRBV6-5 and TRBJ2-1; 9 nucleotides line up with TRBD2. J was trimmed by 5 bases and V by 2 bases; bases with no gene match: 10. The CDR3 has 17 amino acids. Germline V gene data show CDR1 as MNHEY and CDR2 as SVGAGI. CDR3 loop: CASSYGSRLAGNNEQFV. In DNA, the CDR3 is TGTGCCAGCAGTTACGGCAGCCGCCTAGCGGGGAACAATGAGCAGTTCGTC.

The chain joins TRBV7-2 to TRBJ2-7; 12 bases fit TRBD2. The CDR3 has 15 amino acids. Germline V gives CDR1 SGHTA, CDR2 FQGNSA. V gave up 5 bases and J gave up 2 bases; unmatched junction bases: 4. This CDR3 reads CASSTSGRRAYEQYF. In DNA, the CDR3 is TGTGCCAGCAGCACTAGCGGGAGGAGGGCCTACGAGCAGTACTTC.

The chain has TRBV3-1 and TRBJ1-1, with a tentative D call TRBD1 (5 bases). Germline V gene sequence: CDR1 LGHDT, CDR2 YNNKEL (reference sequence). This CDR3 is 14 amino acids long. Trimming left V 2 bases short and J 6 bases short, with 13 bases between. DNA of the CDR3: TGTGCCAGCAGCCAAAGGGACTCCAGGTCTGAAGCTTTCTTT. As protein: CASSQRDSRSEAFF. Full variable domain (rest looked up from reference TRBV3-1 and TRBJ1-1): DTAVSQTPKYLVTQMGNDKSIKCEQNLGHDTMYWYKQDSKKFLKIMFSYNNKELIINETVPNRFSPKSPDKAHLNLHINSLELGDSAVYFCASSQRDSRSEAFFGQGTRLTVV.

This rearrangement joins TRBV4-1 to TRBJ2-7; TRBD1 matches at 8 bases. CDR3 size: 15 residues. Germline CDR1 is MGHRA and CDR2 is YSYEKL. After removal of 4 bases from V and 3 bases from J, the junction contained 8 bases not matched to a gene. The CDR3 DNA follows: TGCGCCAGCAGCCGGCGGGCACAGGGGGACTACGAGCAGTACTTC. Protein sequence: CASSRRAQGDYEQYF.

The chain joins TRBV6-1 to TRBJ2-7, with D possibly being TRBD2 (5 bases). There are 14 residues in the CDR3. Germline V CDR1 and CDR2: MNHNS, SASEGT. Trimming took 9 bases from V and 6 from J, leaving 21 bases between them. CDR3 nucleotides: TGTGCCAGTAGATCCGGGGTGGTAACGCGCGAGCAGTACTTC. Amino acid sequence: CASRSGVVTREQYF.

The chain uses TRBV28 and TRBJ2-3; 9 bases agree with TRBD2. Trimming at V came to 1 base and at J to 2 bases, leaving 7 bases not matched to a gene. CDR1 is MDHEN, CDR2 SYDVKM, per germline. The CDR3 covers 17 residues. CDR3 nucleotide sequence: TGTGCCAGCAGTTTATACTATAGCGGGGGAGACACAGATACGCAGTATTTT. Translated: CASSLYYSGGDTDTQYF.

The genes are TRBV9 and TRBJ2-1; D possibly corresponds to TRBD2 (5 bases). This CDR3 spans 14 amino acids. The V gene lost 0 bases and the J gene lost 5 bases, with 9 bases spanning the gap. The germline V gene has CDR1 SGDLS and CDR2 YYNGEE. The CDR3 DNA reads as TGTGCCAGCAGCGTAGGAGAGAGGGACAATGAGCAGTTCTTC. Protein product: CASSVGERDNEQFF.

The CDR3 DNA follows: TGTGCCAGCAGCCAACTCAGCGGGGTCTCCTACAATGAGCAGTTCTTC. It specifies CASSQLSGVSYNEQFF. V is TRBV4-2 and J is TRBJ2-1; 7 bases are shared with TRBD2. V shed 2 bases, J shed 0 bases, and the junction held 4 bases outside the gene matches. The CDR3 is made up of 16 amino acids. Germline-derived CDR1 and CDR2 are LGHNA and YNFKEQ.

The chain employs TRBV2 and TRBJ1-2; no reliable D call. The CDR3 covers 13 residues. Per germline, CDR1 SNHLY and CDR2 FYNNEI. The V and J ends lost 8 bases and 1 base respectively, with 11 bases between them. The CDR3 DNA sequence: TGTGCCAGCCAGGCGGGAATTAACTATGGCTACACCTTC. Protein: CASQAGINYGYTF.

This chain uses TRBV6-1 with TRBJ2-7; 7 nucleotides agree with TRBD2. The CDR3 is made up of 14 amino acids. The J segment lost 2 bases and the V segment lost 6 bases, leaving 7 bases of the junction unmatched. Germline V gives CDR1 MNHNS, CDR2 SASEGT. In DNA form, the CDR3 reads TGTGCCAGCAGAGAGACTAGCAGAGCCTACGAGCAGTACTTC. Encoded protein: CASRETSRAYEQYF.

This clonotype was picked up a small number of times. The rearrangement links TRBV28 to TRBJ2-3, with D uncertain. The V gene lost 8 bases and the J gene lost 8 bases, with 11 bases spanning the gap. There are 11 residues in the CDR3. CDR1 and CDR2 (germline): MDHEN, SYDVKM. CDR3 amino acids: CASQKQSTQYF. In DNA, the CDR3 is TGTGCCAGCCAAAAGCAGAGTACGCAGTATTTT.

This clonotype was found a few times. V and J are TRBV4-1 and TRBJ1-2; 10 bases align to TRBD1. Germline V gene lookup returns CDR1 MGHRA and CDR2 YSYEKL. The CDR3 has 16 amino acids. With 5 bases clipped from V and 0 bases from J, the junction kept 6 bases outside the gene matches. CDR3 coding DNA: TGCGCCAGCAGCTTATGGGGACAGGGGACTAACTATGGCTACACCTTC. This codes for CASSLWGQGTNYGYTF.

This clonotype has just a few counts. The CDR3 spells CSASEENEQYF. In DNA form, the CDR3 reads TGCAGTGCTAGTGAGGAAAACGAGCAGTACTTC. V usage is TRBV20-1 and J usage is TRBJ2-4; D remains unclear. Gene TRBJ2-7 matches the end of the DNA better, so the J call may be wrong. Per germline, CDR1 DFQATT and CDR2 SNEGSKA (reference sequence). The CDR3 is 11 residues long.